The present T cell receptor (beta chain) was sequenced within a study of blood T cell repertoires in COVID-19. Study summary: The United States, Italy and Spain supplied acute and convalescent COVID-19 samples.

The CDR3 contains 18 residues. The V gene lost 0 bases and the J gene lost 4 bases, with 21 bases spanning the gap. The V gene's germline CDR1 is ENHRY and CDR2 SYGVKD. Data came from immunoSEQ multiplex PCR; TCRdb stores just in-frame clones and leaves some out. The sample records 97,000 or so clones, around nine tenths being singletons. The gene calls are TRBV10-3 and TRBJ1-2, with D unresolved. The TCR was taken from a woman in her fifties or sixties with COVID-19, enrolled during active disease. The specimen sequenced was peripheral blood. CDR3 DNA: TGTGCCATCAGTGAGTCGACTTTTCCCTCCAAGGAGGTCTATGGCTACACCTTC. It is translated as CAISESTFPSKEVYGYTF.